The 11 T cell receptor beta chains listed next were all sequenced from one sample in a study of patients and donors after allogeneic stem cell transplantation. TCRdb used MiXCR to reprocess the RT-PCR reads, holding one entry per CDR3 protein. The sample has 400,000 to 500,000 distinct CDR3 sequences; under 20% are singletons. The sequenced material came from blood, either unsorted or a sorted T cell fraction (not recorded which). These TCRs come from a human donor who was either an allogeneic HSCT recipient or a stem cell or donor lymphocyte infusion donor (not recorded which). It is not recorded whose cells these are; they may come from a transplant donor.

This clonotype was counted a few times. The junction differs from germline at one of its ends, possibly a read error. This chain links TRBV7-7 with TRBJ2-3; D could derive from TRBD1 or TRBD2 (5 bases each). The CDR3 spans 14 residues. Germline values: CDR1 SSHAT, CDR2 FNYEAQ (reference sequence). CDR3 nucleotide sequence: TGTGCTAGCAGCTTAGTGGGGACCACAGATACGCAGTATTTT. Its protein product is CASSLVGTTDTQYF.

The rearrangement links TRBV6-5 to TRBJ2-7; no firm D call. Germline loops: CDR1 MNHEY, CDR2 SVGAGI. Between the trimmed V and J ends, which lost 0 bases and 2 bases, there was a span of 11 bases. This CDR3 is built from 15 residues. The CDR3 DNA follows: TGTGCCAGCAGTTACTCGGGAACGTACGCCTACGAGCAGTACTTC. This codes for CASSYSGTYAYEQYF.

CDR3 sequence: CASSRVSDYTF. The CDR3 coding sequence is TGTGCCAGCAGCCGGGTCTCCGACTACACCTTC. The gene calls are TRBV6-2 or TRBV6-3 and TRBJ1-2; D gene uncertain. CDR3 length: 11 amino acids. Looked up from germline, CDR1 is MNHEY and CDR2 is SVGEGT. V lost 6 bases and J 10 bases, leaving 12 bases between the germline ends.

The chain couples TRBV5-1 to TRBJ2-1; 8 bases fit TRBD2. The V gene end was trimmed by 0 bases and the J gene end by 9 bases; junction bases not matched to a gene: 8. There are 15 residues in the CDR3. The germline V gene encodes CDR1 SGHRS and CDR2 YFSETQ. In DNA, the CDR3 is TGCGCCAGCAGCTTGGAGTCGGGAGGGAGGGTTGAGCAGTTCTTC. This encodes CASSLESGGRVEQFF.

The chain joins TRBV5-5 to TRBJ2-7; D is uncertain. The CDR3 contains 15 residues. The ends were cut back, 0 bases at V and 5 bases at J, with 15 bases in the middle. The germline CDR1 and CDR2 sequences are SGHKS and YYEKEE (reference sequence). The CDR3 loop is CASSLEASKRNEQYF. CDR3 in DNA: TGTGCCAGCAGCTTGGAAGCCAGTAAACGGAACGAGCAGTACTTC.

This chain links TRBV30 with TRBJ2-1, with D perhaps matching TRBD1 (5 bases). Trimming took off 6 bases at V and 8 bases at J, with 11 bases between the two ends. CDR3 length: 11 residues. CDR1 and CDR2 from the germline V gene are GTSNPN and SVGIG (reference sequence). CDR3 sequence: CACQGADEQFF. CDR3 DNA: TGTGCCTGCCAAGGGGCTGATGAGCAGTTCTTC. Combining the CDR3 with reference TRBV30 and TRBJ2-1 gives the whole variable domain SQTIHQWPATLVQPVGSPLSLECTVEGTSNPNLYWYRQAAGRGLQLLFYSVGIGQISSEVPQNLSASRPQDRQFILSSKKLLLSDSGFYLCACQGADEQFFGPGTRLTVL.

The chain carries TRBV28 and TRBJ1-2; 8 nucleotides agree with TRBD1. The CDR3 has 16 residues. From germline, CDR1 is MDHEN and CDR2 SYDVKM. The trim removed 5 bases at V and 7 bases at J, leaving 15 bases unmatched. The CDR3: CASSPGSGQGAGGYTF. The CDR3 bases are TGTGCCAGCAGTCCGGGTTCTGGGCAGGGGGCAGGTGGCTACACCTTC.

This clonotype was seen only a few times. The CDR3 DNA reads as TGTGCCAGCAGTCTGGAGGACAGGGGACAGAATGGCTACACCTTC. It is translated as CASSLEDRGQNGYTF. This chain joins TRBV6-1 and TRBJ1-2; 9 bases align to TRBD1. The CDR3 loop spans 15 amino acids. Germline V gene sequence: CDR1 MNHNS, CDR2 SASEGT. Trimming removed 5 bases from V and 6 bases from J; junction bases left unmatched: 10.

The genes are TRBV5-5 and TRBJ1-2; D unclear. V lost 1 base to trimming and J lost 7 bases, with 14 bases between them. Germline V gene data show CDR1 as SGHKS and CDR2 as YYEKEE (reference sequence). This CDR3 comprises 14 residues. For the CDR3, the DNA is TGTGCCAGCAGCTTGACCCCCCATGTGCTTGGCTACACCTTC. Encoded protein: CASSLTPHVLGYTF.

The J gene is TRBJ1-4, the V gene TRBV7-2; D gene unclear. Germline-derived CDR1 and CDR2 are SGHTA and FQGNSA. CDR3 length: 16 amino acids. V was pared by 6 bases and J by 4 bases, with 18 bases between. The CDR3 protein is CASSFNGREGNEKLFF. CDR3 bases: TGTGCCAGCAGTTTTAATGGGAGGGAGGGTAATGAAAAACTGTTTTTT.

The CDR3 DNA reads TGTGCCAGCAGCTTGAACAGGGGGCTTGGTAGCAATCAGCCCCAGCATTTT. This translates into CASSLNRGLGSNQPQHF. The genes are TRBV5-6 and TRBJ1-5, with 9 bases that match TRBD1. This CDR3 has 17 amino acids. CDR1 and CDR2 from the germline V gene are SGHDT and YYEEEE. With 1 base clipped from V and 0 bases from J, the junction kept 5 bases outside the gene matches.